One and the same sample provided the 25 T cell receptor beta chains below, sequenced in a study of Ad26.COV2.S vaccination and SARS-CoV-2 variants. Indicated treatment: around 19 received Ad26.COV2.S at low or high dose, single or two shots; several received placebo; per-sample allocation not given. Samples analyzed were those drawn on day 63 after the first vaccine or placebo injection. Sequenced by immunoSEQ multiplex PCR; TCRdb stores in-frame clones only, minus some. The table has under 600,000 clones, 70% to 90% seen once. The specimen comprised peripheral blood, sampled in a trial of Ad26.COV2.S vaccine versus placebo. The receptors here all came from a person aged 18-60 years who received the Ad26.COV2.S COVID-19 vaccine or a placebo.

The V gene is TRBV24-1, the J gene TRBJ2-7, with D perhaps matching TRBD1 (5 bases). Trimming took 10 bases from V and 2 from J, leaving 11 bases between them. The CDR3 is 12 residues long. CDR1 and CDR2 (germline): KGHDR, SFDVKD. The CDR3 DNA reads TGTGCCACTCTTAGCAGGGCCTACGAGCAGTACTTC. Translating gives CATLSRAYEQYF.

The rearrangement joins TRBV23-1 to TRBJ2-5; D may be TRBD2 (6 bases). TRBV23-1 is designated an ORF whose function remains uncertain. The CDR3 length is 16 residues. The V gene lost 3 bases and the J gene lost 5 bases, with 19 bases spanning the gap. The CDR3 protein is CASSQLYKTSLETQYF. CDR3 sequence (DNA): TGCGCCAGCAGTCAGCTCTACAAGACTAGTCTCGAGACCCAGTACTTC.

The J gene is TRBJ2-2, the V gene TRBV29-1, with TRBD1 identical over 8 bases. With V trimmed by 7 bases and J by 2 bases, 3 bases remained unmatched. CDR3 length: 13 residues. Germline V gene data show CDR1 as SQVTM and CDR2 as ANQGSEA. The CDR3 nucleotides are TGCAGCGGACAGGGGACAAACACCGGGGAGCTGTTTTTT. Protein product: CSGQGTNTGELFF.

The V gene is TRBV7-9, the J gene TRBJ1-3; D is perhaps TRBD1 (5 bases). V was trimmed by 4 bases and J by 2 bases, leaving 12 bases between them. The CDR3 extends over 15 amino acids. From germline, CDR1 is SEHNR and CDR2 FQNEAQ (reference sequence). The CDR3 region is CASSSGARTGNTIYF. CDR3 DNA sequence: TGTGCCAGCAGCTCCGGGGCGAGAACTGGAAACACCATATATTTT.

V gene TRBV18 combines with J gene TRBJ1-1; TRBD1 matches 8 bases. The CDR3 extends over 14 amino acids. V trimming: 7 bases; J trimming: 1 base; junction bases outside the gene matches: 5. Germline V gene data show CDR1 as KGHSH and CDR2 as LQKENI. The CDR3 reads CASYLGQANTEAFF. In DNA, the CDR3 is TGTGCCAGCTACTTGGGACAGGCGAACACTGAAGCTTTCTTT.

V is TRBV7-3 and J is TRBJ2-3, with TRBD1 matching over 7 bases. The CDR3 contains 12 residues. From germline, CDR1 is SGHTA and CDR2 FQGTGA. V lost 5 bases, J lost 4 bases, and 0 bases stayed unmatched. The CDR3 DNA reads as TGTGCCAGCAGCGACAGGGCAGATACGCAGTATTTT. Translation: CASSDRADTQYF.

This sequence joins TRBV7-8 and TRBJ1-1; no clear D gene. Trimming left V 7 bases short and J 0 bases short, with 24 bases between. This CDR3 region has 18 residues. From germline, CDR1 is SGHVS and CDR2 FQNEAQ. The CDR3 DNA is TGTGCCAGCACCAATCCCGTCGGTTCGGGCAGGCTGAACACTGAAGCTTTCTTT. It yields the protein CASTNPVGSGRLNTEAFF. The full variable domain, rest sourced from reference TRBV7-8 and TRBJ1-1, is GAGVSQSPRYKVAKRGQDVALRCDPISGHVSLFWYQQALGQGPEFLTYFQNEAQLDKSGLPSDRFFAERPEGSVSTLKIQRTQQEDSAVYLCASTNPVGSGRLNTEAFFGQGTRLTVV.

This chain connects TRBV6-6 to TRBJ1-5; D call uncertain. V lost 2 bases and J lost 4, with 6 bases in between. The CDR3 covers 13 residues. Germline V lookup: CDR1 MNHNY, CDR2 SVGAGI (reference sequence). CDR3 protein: CASSYAGNQPQHF. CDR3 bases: TGTGCCAGCAGTTACGCAGGAAATCAGCCCCAGCATTTT.

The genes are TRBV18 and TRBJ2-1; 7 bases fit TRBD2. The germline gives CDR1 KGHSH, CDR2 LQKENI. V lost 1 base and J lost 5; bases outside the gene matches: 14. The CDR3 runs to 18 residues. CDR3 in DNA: TGTGCCAGCTCACCACGGGGGATAGGCGGGAGAGTGAACAATGAGCAGTTCTTC. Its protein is CASSPRGIGGRVNNEQFF.

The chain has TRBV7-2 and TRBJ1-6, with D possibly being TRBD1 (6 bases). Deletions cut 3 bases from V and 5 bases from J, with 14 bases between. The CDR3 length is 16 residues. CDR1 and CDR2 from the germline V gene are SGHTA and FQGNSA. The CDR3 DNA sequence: TGTGCCAGCAGCTTGTGGGGGGCGGGTAATAATTCACCCCTCCACTTT. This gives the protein CASSLWGAGNNSPLHF.

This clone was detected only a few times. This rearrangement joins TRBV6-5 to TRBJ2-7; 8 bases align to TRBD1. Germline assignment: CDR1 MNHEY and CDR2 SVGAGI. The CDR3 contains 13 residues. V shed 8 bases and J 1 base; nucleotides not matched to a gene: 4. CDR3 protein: CASGQGRSYEQYF. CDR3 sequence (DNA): TGTGCCAGCGGACAGGGAAGGTCCTACGAGCAGTACTTC.

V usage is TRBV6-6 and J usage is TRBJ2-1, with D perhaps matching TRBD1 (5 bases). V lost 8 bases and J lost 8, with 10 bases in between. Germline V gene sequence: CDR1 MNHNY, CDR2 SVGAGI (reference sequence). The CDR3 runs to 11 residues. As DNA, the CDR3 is TGTGCCAGCGGGCAGGGCTATGAGCAGTTCTTC. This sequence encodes CASGQGYEQFF.

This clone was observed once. The CDR3 here is CASSQSSGGAWAFF. For the CDR3, the DNA is TGTGCCAGCAGCCAGTCCTCAGGGGGCGCTTGGGCTTTCTTT. The rearrangement uses TRBV14 and TRBJ1-1; 8 bases fit TRBD1. The junction had 11 bases not matched to a gene; V was cut back by 3 bases and J by 11 bases. The CDR3 is 14 amino acids. Germline CDR1 and CDR2: SGHDN and FVKESK. The variable domain in full, with the rest retrieved from reference TRBV14 and TRBJ1-1, is EAGVTQFPSHSVIEKGQTVTLRCDPISGHDNLYWYRRVMGKEIKFLLHFVKESKQDESGMPNNRFLAERTGGTYSTLKVQPAELEDSGVYFCASSQSSGGAWAFFGQGTRLTVV.

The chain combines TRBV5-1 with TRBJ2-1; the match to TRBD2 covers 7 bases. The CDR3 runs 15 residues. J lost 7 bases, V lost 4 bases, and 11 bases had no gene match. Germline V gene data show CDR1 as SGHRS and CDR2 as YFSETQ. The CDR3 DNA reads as TGCGCCAGCAGCGCGCTCAGGACTAGTCAGAATGAGCAGTTCTTC. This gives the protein CASSALRTSQNEQFF.

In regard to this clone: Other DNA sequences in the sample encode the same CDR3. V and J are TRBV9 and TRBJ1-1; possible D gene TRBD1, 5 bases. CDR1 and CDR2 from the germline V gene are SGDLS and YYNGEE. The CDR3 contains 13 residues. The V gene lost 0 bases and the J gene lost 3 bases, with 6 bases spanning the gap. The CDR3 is CASSVGGDTEAFF. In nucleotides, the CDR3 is TGTGCCAGCAGCGTAGGGGGGGACACTGAAGCTTTCTTT.

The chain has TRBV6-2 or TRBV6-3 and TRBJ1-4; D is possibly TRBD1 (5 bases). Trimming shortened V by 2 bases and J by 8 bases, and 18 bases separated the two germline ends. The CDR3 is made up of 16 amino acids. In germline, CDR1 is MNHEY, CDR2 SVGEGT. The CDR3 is CASSYPHRWLGEKLFF. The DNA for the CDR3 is TGTGCCAGCAGTTACCCCCACAGGTGGCTCGGCGAAAAACTGTTTTTT.

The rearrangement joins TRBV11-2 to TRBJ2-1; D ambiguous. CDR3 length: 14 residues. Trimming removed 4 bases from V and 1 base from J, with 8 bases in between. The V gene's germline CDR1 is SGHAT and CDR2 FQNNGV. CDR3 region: CASSSVGSYNEQFF. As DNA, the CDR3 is TGTGCCAGCAGCTCCGTGGGGTCCTACAATGAGCAGTTCTTC.

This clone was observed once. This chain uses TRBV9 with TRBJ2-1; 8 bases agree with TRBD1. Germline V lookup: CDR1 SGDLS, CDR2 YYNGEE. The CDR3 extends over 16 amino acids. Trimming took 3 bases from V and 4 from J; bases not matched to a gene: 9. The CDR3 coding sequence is TGTGCCAGCAGCGCACTCGACAGGGGCGCTTACAATGAGCAGTTCTTC. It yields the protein CASSALDRGAYNEQFF.

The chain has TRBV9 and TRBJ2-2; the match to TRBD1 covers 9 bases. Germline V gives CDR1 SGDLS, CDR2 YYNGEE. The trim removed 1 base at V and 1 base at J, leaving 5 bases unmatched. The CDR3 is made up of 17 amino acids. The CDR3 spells CASSVSAGQGNTGELFF. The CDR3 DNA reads TGTGCCAGCAGCGTATCCGCGGGACAGGGGAACACCGGGGAGCTGTTTTTT.

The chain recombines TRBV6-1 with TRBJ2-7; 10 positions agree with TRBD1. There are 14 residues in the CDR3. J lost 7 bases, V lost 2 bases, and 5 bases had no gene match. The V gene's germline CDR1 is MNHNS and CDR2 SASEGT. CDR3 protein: CASSELGQGREQYF. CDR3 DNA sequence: TGTGCCAGCAGTGAATTGGGACAGGGGAGGGAGCAGTACTTC.

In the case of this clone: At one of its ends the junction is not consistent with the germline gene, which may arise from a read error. The CDR3: CASSYSDEQYF. CDR3 sequence (DNA): TGTGCCAGCAGTTACTCCGACGAGCAGTACTTC. The chain recombines TRBV6-5 with TRBJ2-7; D remains ambiguous. The CDR3 has 11 residues. Germline CDR1 and CDR2: MNHEY and SVGAGI.

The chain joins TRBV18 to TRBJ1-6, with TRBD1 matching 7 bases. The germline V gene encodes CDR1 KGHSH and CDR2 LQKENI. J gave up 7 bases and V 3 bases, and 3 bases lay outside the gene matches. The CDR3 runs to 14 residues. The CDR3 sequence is CASSPTGENSPLHF. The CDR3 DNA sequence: TGTGCCAGCTCACCCACAGGGGAGAATTCACCCCTCCACTTT.

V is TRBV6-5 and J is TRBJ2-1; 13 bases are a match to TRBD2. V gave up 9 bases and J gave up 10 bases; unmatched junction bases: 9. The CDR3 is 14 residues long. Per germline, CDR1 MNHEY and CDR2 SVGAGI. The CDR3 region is CASVRLAGGHEQFF. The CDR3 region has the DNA TGTGCCAGTGTGAGACTAGCGGGGGGTCACGAGCAGTTCTTC.

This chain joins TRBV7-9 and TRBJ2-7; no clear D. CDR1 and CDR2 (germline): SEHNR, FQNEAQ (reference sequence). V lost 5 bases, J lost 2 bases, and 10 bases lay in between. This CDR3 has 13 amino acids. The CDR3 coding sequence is TGTGCCAGCAGCGGCGTCGAAACCTACGAGCAGTACTTC. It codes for CASSGVETYEQYF.

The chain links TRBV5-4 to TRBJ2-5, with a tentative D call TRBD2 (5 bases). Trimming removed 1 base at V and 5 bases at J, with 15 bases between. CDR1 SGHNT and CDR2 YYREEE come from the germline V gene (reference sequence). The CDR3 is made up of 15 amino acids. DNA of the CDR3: TGTGCCAGCAGCTTGTTCTACGCGGGCGGGGAGACCCAGTACTTC. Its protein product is CASSLFYAGGETQYF.